Only a few counts were recorded for the clone carrying this T cell receptor beta chain. Its cognate antigen is unknown. The CDR3 has 15 amino acids. The V and J ends lost 0 bases and 8 bases, in that order; junction bases with no gene match: 9. Germline CDR1 and CDR2: GTSNPN and SVGIG (reference sequence). The sample belongs to a study of beta chain features in type 1 diabetes. Study-wide background: Over all samples combined, 107,917,701 sorted cells were examined.

The study, taken as a whole, reports: A PCR bias possibly favoring shorter templates would apply equally to patients and controls. TCRB repertoires of naive, central memory and Treg cells appeared more similar among patients than among healthy donors.

Expressed TCRB transcripts were sequenced after all isolated RNA was converted to cDNA. Naive, central memory and regulatory T cell samples came to a mean of around 3.3 million reads. Method: immunoSEQ multiplex PCR; TCRdb's copy keeps in-frame clones and lacks some. Of about 150,000 clones listed, about 8.5% are singletons. The rearrangement links TRBV30 to TRBJ1-2, with 10 bases aligning to TRBD1. Input material: central memory CD4+ T cells from blood. The receptor's source is a man between 18 and 29 years old in good health. The CDR3 loop is CAWSVGGQGHEGYTF. CDR3 nucleotide sequence: TGTGCCTGGAGTGTTGGGGGACAGGGGCACGAGGGCTACACCTTC.